Below are 14 T cell receptor beta chains sequenced from a single sample in a study of identical twins. TCRdb passed the 5' RACE reads through MiXCR, listing each CDR3 protein once. The table has some 500,000 distinct CDR3 sequences, 13% to 15% seen once. This same sample was also taken into another study, of yellow fever vaccine responses in identical twins.

Material for sequencing was CD4+ T cells sorted from blood. These receptors originate from a woman in her late teens or twenties in good health.

The rearrangement uses TRBV27 and TRBJ2-3; 12 bases are a match to TRBD2. V dropped 6 bases and J dropped 5; count of bases not matched to a gene: 3. The length of the CDR3 is 14 residues. Germline V gives CDR1 MNHEY, CDR2 SMNVEV (reference sequence). Here the CDR3 reads CASRTSGRIDTQYF. CDR3 sequence (DNA): TGTGCCAGCAGAACTAGCGGGAGGATAGATACGCAGTATTTT.

The CDR3 sequence is CASSYRDRGFEQYF. The CDR3 region has the DNA TGTGCCAGCAGTTACCGGGACAGGGGGTTCGAGCAGTACTTC. The rearrangement links TRBV6-5 to TRBJ2-7; 11 bases map to TRBD1. Per the germline V gene, CDR1 is MNHEY and CDR2 is SVGAGI. After removal of 2 bases from V and 6 bases from J, the junction contained 3 bases not matched to a gene. The CDR3 covers 14 residues.

The chain carries TRBV20-1 and TRBJ2-5; tentatively, D is TRBD2 (6 bases). Germline V gene lookup returns CDR1 DFQATT and CDR2 SNEGSKA (reference sequence). CDR3 length: 17 amino acids. V lost 5 bases, J lost 5 bases, and 27 bases lay in between. This CDR3 reads CSAAIRMYRELFETQYF. As DNA, the CDR3 is TGCAGTGCTGCCATAAGGATGTATCGGGAGTTGTTCGAGACCCAGTACTTC.

This clonotype has more than one count but fewer than ten. The chain has TRBV5-1 and TRBJ2-7; D possibly matches TRBD1 or TRBD2 (5 bases each). From germline, CDR1 is SGHRS and CDR2 YFSETQ. The V end lost 5 bases, the J end lost 2 bases, and 14 bases lay between the germline ends. The CDR3 contains 14 residues. CDR3 protein: CASRSGTAPYEQYF. The CDR3 DNA reads TGCGCCAGCAGGTCCGGGACCGCCCCCTACGAGCAGTACTTC.

This clonotype was observed a handful of times. The chain combines TRBV7-8 with TRBJ2-4; 9 bases align to TRBD2. Germline V gives CDR1 SGHVS, CDR2 FQNEAQ. This CDR3 region has 17 residues. The V and J ends lost 7 bases and 5 bases, in that order; junction bases with no gene match: 15. CDR3 sequence (DNA): TGTGCCAGCAATGTGGGTTGGCGGGGGGGGGAGGAAAACATTCAGTACTTC. Residues: CASNVGWRGGEENIQYF.

This clonotype was detected only a few times. The chain joins TRBV27 to TRBJ1-4; D possibly corresponds to TRBD1 (5 bases). Germline V gives CDR1 MNHEY, CDR2 SMNVEV (reference sequence). Between the trimmed V and J ends, which lost 4 bases and 6 bases, there was a span of 12 bases. The CDR3 runs to 14 residues. In DNA, the CDR3 is TGTGCCAGCAGTTCCGGGACGAACGATGAAAAACTGTTTTTT. Its translation: CASSSGTNDEKLFF.

Only a few counts were recorded for this clonotype. The chain recombines TRBV4-1 with TRBJ2-5; D is uncertain. This CDR3 has 15 residues. CDR1 is MGHRA, CDR2 YSYEKL, per germline. Trimming pared 0 bases from V and 0 bases from J, leaving 8 bases between. CDR3 sequence reads: CASSQDGLYQETQYF. In DNA form, the CDR3 reads TGCGCCAGCAGCCAAGACGGGTTGTACCAAGAGACCCAGTACTTC.

The chain carries TRBV7-6 and TRBJ2-5, with no clear D. The CDR3 runs to 15 residues. V lost 4 bases and J 2 bases, leaving 14 bases between the germline ends. Germline V gives CDR1 SGHVS, CDR2 FNYEAQ. The CDR3 nucleotides are TGTGCCAGCAGCTACCGATGGGCGGCTCAAGAGACCCAGTACTTC. This translates into CASSYRWAAQETQYF.

The V call is TRBV5-1, the J call TRBJ2-5; 8 bases align to TRBD2. The CDR3 length is 15 residues. V was clipped by 3 bases and J by 5 bases; unmatched bases: 9. The germline V gene encodes CDR1 SGHRS and CDR2 YFSETQ. The chain's CDR3 is CASSYSGGLRETQYF. CDR3 nucleotides: TGCGCCAGCAGCTACTCGGGGGGGCTGCGGGAGACCCAGTACTTC.

Many counts were recorded for this clonotype. The chain is built from TRBV24-1 and TRBJ2-1; TRBD2 might be the D (5 bases). V lost 0 bases, J lost 0 bases, and 11 bases lay in between. Germline loops: CDR1 KGHDR, CDR2 SFDVKD. CDR3 length equals 17 residues. The CDR3 DNA sequence: TGTGCCACCAGTGATTTGGATTTGGGGAGCTCCTACAATGAGCAGTTCTTC. This encodes CATSDLDLGSSYNEQFF.

V usage is TRBV10-3 and J usage is TRBJ1-2; no definite D call. Trimming shortened V by 0 bases and J by 0 bases, and 14 bases separated the two germline ends. The CDR3 totals 17 residues. The germline CDR1 and CDR2 sequences are ENHRY and SYGVKD. The CDR3 loop reads CAISESTRDTANYGYTF. For the CDR3, the DNA is TGTGCCATCAGTGAGTCGACTCGTGACACAGCTAACTATGGCTACACCTTC.

Only a few counts were recorded for this clonotype. The chain has TRBV4-3 and TRBJ2-5; possibly TRBD1 or TRBD2 for D (5 bases each). Deletions cut 4 bases from V and 2 bases from J, with 14 bases between. Germline CDR1 is LGHNA and CDR2 is YSLEER. The CDR3 extends over 15 amino acids. Here the CDR3 reads CASSRNPGPQETQYF. For the CDR3, the DNA is TGCGCCAGCAGCCGGAACCCGGGACCTCAAGAGACCCAGTACTTC.

The V call is TRBV20-1, the J call TRBJ2-3; 8 bases map to TRBD1. Germline loops: CDR1 DFQATT, CDR2 SNEGSKA (reference sequence). The CDR3 sequence is 14 residues long. J lost 5 bases, V lost 6 bases, and 10 bases had no gene match. The CDR3 here is CSARRGHSVDTQYF. The DNA for the CDR3 is TGCAGTGCCCGCAGGGGGCATAGTGTAGATACGCAGTATTTT.

This clonotype was seen ten or more times. The V and J genes are TRBV5-1 and TRBJ2-5, with 12 positions matching TRBD2. Germline values: CDR1 SGHRS, CDR2 YFSETQ. The CDR3 is made up of 16 amino acids. J lost 1 base, V lost 2 bases, and 3 bases had no gene match. The CDR3 sequence is CASSFMTSGSQETQYF. As DNA, the CDR3 is TGCGCCAGCAGCTTTATGACTAGCGGGAGCCAAGAGACCCAGTACTTC.